This T cell receptor beta chain comes out of a study (dated by TCRdb to the mid-2010s). Worth noting for this clonotype: This clone's antigen is unknown. Base quality data are lacking; no much larger clone is found one base away.

V sheds 1 base and J sheds 7 bases, leaving 13 bases between their ends. Looking up the germline V gene yields CDR1 SGHTA and CDR2 FQGTGA. From the cysteine through the phenylalanine, the CDR3 covers 14 amino acids. The kept DNA is CDR3 alone, 42 bases in frame from the first base. To prepare the library, RT-PCR was applied. This sample was sequenced with an Illumina MiSeq. Starting from the raw public reads, TCRdb applied fastp trimming at Q25, assembled clones with MiXCR and retained in-frame beta chains. Duplicate CDR3 protein sequences are folded into a single record with the most common DNA and genes. The sample has more than 550,000 distinct CDR3 sequences on record, 14% of them singletons. The ten largest account for 3.6% of the sample.

The sequencing input was memory CD4+ T cells from blood. The receptor's source is a female donor in good health, serving as a healthy control. This receptor chain uses TRBV7-3 and TRBJ1-1, and perhaps TRBD1 as D gene, on 5 matching bases. The DNA is TGTGCCAGCAGCTTAAATTCAGGGCAGAGTGAAGCTTTCTTT. Translated, this is CASSLNSGQSEAFF.